This entry lists 27 T cell receptor beta chains sequenced from one sample in a study of Ad26.COV2.S vaccination and SARS-CoV-2 variants. The method was immunoSEQ multiplex PCR; TCRdb's version includes in-frame clones alone and lacks a portion of them. Of roughly 400,000 clones listed, about 92% are singletons. Treatment of the sample: around 19 received Ad26.COV2.S at low or high dose, single or two shots; about five received placebo; per-sample allocation not given. Sample collection was performed on day 63 after the first vaccine or placebo injection. Sequences were derived from peripheral blood, sampled in a trial of Ad26.COV2.S vaccine versus placebo. These receptor sequences come from a person between 18 and 60 years old who received the Ad26.COV2.S COVID-19 vaccine or a placebo.

The chain has TRBV10-1 and TRBJ2-1; D perhaps matches TRBD1 (6 bases). Trimming removed 3 bases from V and 0 bases from J, with 15 bases in between. Germline values: CDR1 WNHNN, CDR2 SYGVQD (reference sequence). The CDR3 spans 17 residues. The CDR3 loop is CASSEGPARGSYNEQFF. In DNA, the CDR3 is TGCGCCAGCAGTGAAGGTCCCGCCAGGGGCTCCTACAATGAGCAGTTCTTC.

The chain recombines TRBV9 with TRBJ2-2, with 13 bases that match TRBD2. Per germline, CDR1 SGDLS and CDR2 YYNGEE. V shed 4 bases and J 4 bases; nucleotides not matched to a gene: 13. The CDR3 contains 19 residues. The CDR3 nucleotides read TGTGCCAGCAGCCCACGGACTAGCGGGGGCCCCTTTGGCACCGGGGAGCTGTTTTTT. This translates into CASSPRTSGGPFGTGELFF.

This clone was picked up one time. The chain combines TRBV12-3 or TRBV12-4 with TRBJ1-2; 8 positions match TRBD1. V lost 5 bases and J lost 10; bases outside the gene matches: 9. CDR3 length: 13 amino acids. Here the CDR3 DNA reads TGTGCCAGCAGTCAAGGGACAGGCCGGGACTACACCTTC. Its translation: CASSQGTGRDYTF.

The rearrangement links TRBV27 to TRBJ2-7; D could derive from TRBD1 or TRBD2 (5 bases each). Germline assignment: CDR1 MNHEY and CDR2 SMNVEV (reference sequence). V shed 7 bases and J shed 2 bases, with 21 bases lying between them. This CDR3 is 16 amino acids long. The CDR3 DNA sequence: TGTGCCAGCACTCTGCATTTCTCGGGGCAAACCTACGAGCAGTACTTC. Protein: CASTLHFSGQTYEQYF.

This clone was seen only once. V usage is TRBV7-8 and J usage is TRBJ2-5, with D tentatively TRBD1 (7 bases). The CDR3 sequence is 15 residues long. Trimming left V 5 bases short and J 5 bases short, with 18 bases between. Germline loops: CDR1 SGHVS, CDR2 FQNEAQ. The CDR3 region is CASSDIGGGHETQYF. The CDR3 DNA sequence: TGTGCCAGCAGCGATATAGGAGGGGGCCACGAGACCCAGTACTTC.

This clone was seen a few times. V and J are TRBV14 and TRBJ2-3; unclear D gene. Trimming left V 3 bases short and J 3 bases short, with 7 bases between. The CDR3 is 13 amino acids. CDR1 is SGHDN, CDR2 FVKESK, per germline. The DNA of the CDR3 is TGTGCCAGCAGCCATTCAGGAACAGATACGCAGTATTTT. Translation gives CASSHSGTDTQYF.

The rearrangement links TRBV3-1 (or the pseudogene TRBV3-2) to TRBJ2-1, with no clear D. Between the trimmed V and J ends, which lost 0 bases and 6 bases, there was a span of 6 bases. Per the germline V gene, CDR1 is LGHDT and CDR2 is YNNKEL (reference sequence). This CDR3 region has 13 residues. CDR3 DNA sequence: TGTGCCAGCAGCCAAGATATGGGCAATGAGCAGTTCTTC. It translates to CASSQDMGNEQFF.

The chain couples TRBV19 to TRBJ1-4; a weak D match, TRBD1 (6 bases). The CDR3 totals 17 residues. Germline V lookup: CDR1 LNHDA, CDR2 SQIVND (reference sequence). V dropped 5 bases and J dropped 0 bases, with 16 bases sitting between them. The CDR3, as DNA: TGTGCCAGTAGTTTGTATAGGGACACACCAACTAATGAAAAACTGTTTTTT. Residues: CASSLYRDTPTNEKLFF.

V gene TRBV10-3 combines with J gene TRBJ2-7; D not resolved. V was cut by 3 bases and J by 0 bases, with 3 bases left in between. The CDR3 contains 12 residues. CDR1 and CDR2 (germline): ENHRY, SYGVKD. The CDR3 DNA reads as TGTGCCATCAGTGACCACTCCTACGAGCAGTACTTC. It codes for CAISDHSYEQYF.

The chain combines TRBV6-2 or TRBV6-3 with TRBJ1-5, with D unclear. The ends were cut back, 0 bases at V and 5 bases at J, with 5 bases in the middle. From germline, CDR1 is MNHEY and CDR2 SVGEGT. The CDR3 covers 13 residues. The CDR3 DNA reads TGTGCCAGCAGTTACTCCTGGGATCAGCCCCAGCATTTT. Translating gives CASSYSWDQPQHF.

This clone came up once. The chain recombines TRBV18 with TRBJ1-1; possibly TRBD1 for D (5 bases). V was clipped by 3 bases and J by 1 base, with 9 bases between them. This CDR3 region has 14 residues. CDR1 KGHSH and CDR2 LQKENI come from the germline V gene. CDR3 coding DNA: TGTGCCAGCTCACCGACGACAGCGAACACTGAAGCTTTCTTT. Protein: CASSPTTANTEAFF.

The chain has TRBV2 and TRBJ1-2; the match to TRBD1 covers 9 bases. The CDR3 length is 14 residues. After removal of 5 bases from V and 7 bases from J, the junction contained 8 bases not matched to a gene. CDR1 and CDR2 (germline): SNHLY, FYNNEI. This CDR3 reads CASSKGQGPSGYTF. The CDR3 DNA follows: TGTGCCAGCAGTAAGGGACAGGGTCCCAGTGGCTACACCTTC.

The V gene is TRBV19, the J gene TRBJ1-2, with D unclear. This CDR3 has 15 amino acids. Per germline, CDR1 LNHDA and CDR2 SQIVND (reference sequence). DNA for the CDR3: TGTGCTTACGATTCACCCCCCGGCAGGAACTATGGCTACACCTTC. This codes for CAYDSPPGRNYGYTF. Complete variable domain (other parts from reference TRBV19 and TRBJ1-2): DGGITQSPKYLFRKEGQNVTLSCEQNLNHDAMYWYRQDPGQGLRLIYYSQIVNDFQKGDIAEGYSVSREKKESFPLTVTSAQKNPTAFYLCAYDSPPGRNYGYTFGSGTRLTVV.

CDR3 protein: CASSYGSYEQYF. The CDR3 coding sequence is TGTGCCAGCAGTTACGGCTCCTACGAGCAGTACTTC. V and J are TRBV12-3 or TRBV12-4 and TRBJ2-7; the D is unclear. V lost 4 bases to trimming and J lost 0 bases, with 4 bases between them. The CDR3 is 12 amino acids.

The table lists this clone with a count of one. Here the CDR3 reads CASTLHGQVYGYTF. In DNA form, the CDR3 reads TGTGCCAGCACCTTACACGGACAAGTCTATGGCTACACCTTC. The chain links TRBV6-6 to TRBJ1-2; possible D gene TRBD1, 5 bases. Trimming stripped 7 bases from V and 4 bases from J, with 16 bases between. Germline V CDR1 and CDR2: MNHNY, SVGAGI (reference sequence). CDR3 size: 14 residues.

The CDR3 sequence is CASSPKGDEQYF. Here the CDR3 DNA reads TGCGCCAGCAGTCCGAAGGGTGACGAGCAGTACTTC. V gene TRBV5-1 combines with J gene TRBJ2-7; D gene uncertain. Between the trimmed V and J ends, which lost 5 bases and 5 bases, there was a span of 11 bases. The germline V gene encodes CDR1 SGHRS and CDR2 YFSETQ. This CDR3 region has 12 residues.

The chain links TRBV19 to TRBJ1-2; TRBD1 matches 8 bases. This CDR3 has 16 amino acids. Per the germline V gene, CDR1 is LNHDA and CDR2 is SQIVND (reference sequence). With V trimmed by 3 bases and J by 3 bases, 9 bases remained unmatched. The CDR3 reads CASSIPDGQGYYGYTF. In nucleotides, the CDR3 is TGTGCCAGTAGTATTCCAGACGGACAGGGTTACTATGGCTACACCTTC. The full variable domain, with the rest looked up from reference TRBV19 and TRBJ1-2, is DGGITQSPKYLFRKEGQNVTLSCEQNLNHDAMYWYRQDPGQGLRLIYYSQIVNDFQKGDIAEGYSVSREKKESFPLTVTSAQKNPTAFYLCASSIPDGQGYYGYTFGSGTRLTVV.

This clone was counted only a few times. The chain employs TRBV6-1 and TRBJ1-1; 8 bases fit TRBD1. Germline trimming cut 2 bases from V and 2 bases from J; bases unmatched to any gene: 1. Germline-derived CDR1 and CDR2 are MNHNS and SASEGT. CDR3 length equals 14 residues. The chain's CDR3 is CASSETGGNTEAFF. The CDR3 region has the DNA TGTGCCAGCAGTGAAACAGGGGGAAACACTGAAGCTTTCTTT.

The chain links TRBV4-1 to TRBJ2-1, with D possibly being TRBD1 or TRBD2 (7 bases each). The CDR3 covers 17 residues. Trimming took off 2 bases at V and 10 bases at J, with 24 bases between the two ends. Germline CDR1 MGHRA, CDR2 YSYEKL. The CDR3 loop reads CASSQKIGAGGAREQFF. The CDR3 coding sequence is TGCGCCAGCAGCCAAAAGATCGGGGCAGGGGGGGCAAGGGAGCAGTTCTTC.

The rearrangement uses TRBV29-1 and TRBJ2-1; perhaps TRBD2 as D (5 bases). This CDR3 is 11 amino acids long. V lost 6 bases to trimming and J lost 6 bases, with 9 bases between them. Germline V lookup: CDR1 SQVTM, CDR2 ANQGSEA. Here the CDR3 reads CSVDRGNEQFF. The CDR3 bases are TGCAGCGTGGACCGGGGCAATGAGCAGTTCTTC.

The genes are TRBV15 and TRBJ2-7; 7 bases are a match to TRBD2. This CDR3 has 15 residues. Germline V gives CDR1 LNHNV, CDR2 YYDKDF (reference sequence). Unmatched junction bases numbered 10, after V lost 4 bases and J lost 4 bases. CDR3 nucleotides: TGTGCCACCAGCACTGAAAGCGGGGAGTTTTACGAGCAGTACTTC. Amino acid sequence: CATSTESGEFYEQYF.

The chain employs TRBV9 and TRBJ2-5, with TRBD2 as a possible D gene (5 bases). CDR1 is SGDLS and CDR2 is YYNGEE in the germline V gene. Between the trimmed V and J ends, which lost 3 bases and 1 base, there was a span of 13 bases. CDR3 length: 15 amino acids. The CDR3 nucleotides are TGTGCCAGCAGCGACGGGGTCGGGGTCCAAGAGACCCAGTACTTC. It specifies CASSDGVGVQETQYF.

This clone was recorded once. The chain carries TRBV6-5 and TRBJ2-6; D remains ambiguous. The V and J ends lost 6 bases and 1 base respectively, with 7 bases between them. This CDR3 comprises 14 residues. Germline lookup yields CDR1 MNHEY and CDR2 SVGAGI. CDR3 protein: CASRGRSGANVLTF. The CDR3 DNA is TGTGCCAGCAGAGGACGGTCTGGGGCCAACGTCCTGACTTTC.

The rearrangement links TRBV5-1 to TRBJ1-2; the D is unclear. The V and J ends lost 0 bases and 2 bases respectively, with 5 bases between them. The CDR3 has 13 residues. The V gene's germline CDR1 is SGHRS and CDR2 YFSETQ. The CDR3 coding sequence is TGCGCCAGCAGCTTGGGGGCGAACTATGGCTACACCTTC. Translated, it gives CASSLGANYGYTF.

CDR3 in amino acids: CASEITPNYGYTF. Here the CDR3 DNA reads TGTGCCAGCGAAATAACCCCTAACTATGGCTACACCTTC. V and J are TRBV19 and TRBJ1-2; D is unclear. V lost 9 bases to trimming and J lost 0 bases, with 11 bases between them. Germline lookup yields CDR1 LNHDA and CDR2 SQIVND (reference sequence). The CDR3 contains 13 residues.

The rearrangement uses TRBV10-3 and TRBJ1-2; D unresolved. V gave up 0 bases and J gave up 2 bases, with 7 bases separating them. Germline V gene sequence: CDR1 ENHRY, CDR2 SYGVKD. This CDR3 is built from 14 residues. CDR3 nucleotide sequence: TGTGCCATCAGTGAGTCTATAGGAAACTATGGCTACACCTTC. This sequence encodes CAISESIGNYGYTF.

A remark on this clone: The sample carries other DNA sequences with the same CDR3. The chain couples TRBV28 to TRBJ2-7; 7 nucleotides line up with TRBD1. With 6 bases clipped from V and 1 base from J, the junction kept 3 bases outside the gene matches. The CDR3 runs to 13 residues. In germline, CDR1 is MDHEN, CDR2 SYDVKM. Here the CDR3 reads CASRATGSYEQYF. Written as DNA, the CDR3 is TGTGCCAGCAGGGCGACAGGGTCCTACGAGCAGTACTTC.